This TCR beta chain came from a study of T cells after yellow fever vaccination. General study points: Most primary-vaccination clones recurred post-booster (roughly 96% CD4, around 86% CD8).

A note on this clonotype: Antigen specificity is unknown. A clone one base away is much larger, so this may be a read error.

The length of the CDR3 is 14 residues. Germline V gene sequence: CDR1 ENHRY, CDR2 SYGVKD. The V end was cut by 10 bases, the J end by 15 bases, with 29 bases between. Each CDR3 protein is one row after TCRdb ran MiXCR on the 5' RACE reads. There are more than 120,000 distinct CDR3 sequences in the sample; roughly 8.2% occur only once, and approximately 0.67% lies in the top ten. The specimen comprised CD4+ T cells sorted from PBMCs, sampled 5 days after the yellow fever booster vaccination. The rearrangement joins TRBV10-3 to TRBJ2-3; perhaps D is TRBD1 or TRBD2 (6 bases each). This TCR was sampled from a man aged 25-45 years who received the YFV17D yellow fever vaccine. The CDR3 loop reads CASQGQWRDGRRYF. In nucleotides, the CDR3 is TGTGCCAGCCAAGGACAGTGGAGAGACGGGAGACGATATTTT.